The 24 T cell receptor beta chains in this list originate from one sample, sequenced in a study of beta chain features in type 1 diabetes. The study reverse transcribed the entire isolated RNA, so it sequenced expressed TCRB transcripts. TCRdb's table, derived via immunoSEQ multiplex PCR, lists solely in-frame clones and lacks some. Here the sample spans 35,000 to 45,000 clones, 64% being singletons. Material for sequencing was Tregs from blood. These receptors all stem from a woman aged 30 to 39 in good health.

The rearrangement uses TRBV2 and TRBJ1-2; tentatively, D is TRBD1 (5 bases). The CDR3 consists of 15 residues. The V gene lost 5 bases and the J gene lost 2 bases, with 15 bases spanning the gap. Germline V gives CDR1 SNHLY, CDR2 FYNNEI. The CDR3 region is CASSRAGFANYGYTF. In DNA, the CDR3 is TGTGCCAGCAGTAGAGCAGGGTTTGCCAACTATGGCTACACCTTC.

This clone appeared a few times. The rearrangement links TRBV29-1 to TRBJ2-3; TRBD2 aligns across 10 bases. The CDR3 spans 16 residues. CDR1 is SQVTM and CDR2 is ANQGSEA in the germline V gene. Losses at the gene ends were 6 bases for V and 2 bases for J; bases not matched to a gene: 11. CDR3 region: CSVVPPLAGVTDTQYF. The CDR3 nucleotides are TGCAGCGTCGTCCCCCCGCTAGCGGGAGTCACAGATACGCAGTATTTT.

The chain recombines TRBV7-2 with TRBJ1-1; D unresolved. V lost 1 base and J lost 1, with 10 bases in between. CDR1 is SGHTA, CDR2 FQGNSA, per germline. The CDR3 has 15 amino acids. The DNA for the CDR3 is TGTGCCAGCAGCTTAGGGCTCGGGAGGAACACTGAAGCTTTCTTT. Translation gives CASSLGLGRNTEAFF.

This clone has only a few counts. The CDR3 sequence: CASSQTPSYEQYF. The CDR3 region has the DNA TGTGCCAGCTCACAGACACCTTCCTACGAGCAGTACTTC. V is TRBV18 and J is TRBJ2-7; D remains unclear. With 4 bases removed from V and 1 base from J, the gap between germline ends came to 8 bases. The CDR3 runs 13 residues. The V gene's germline CDR1 is KGHSH and CDR2 LQKENI.

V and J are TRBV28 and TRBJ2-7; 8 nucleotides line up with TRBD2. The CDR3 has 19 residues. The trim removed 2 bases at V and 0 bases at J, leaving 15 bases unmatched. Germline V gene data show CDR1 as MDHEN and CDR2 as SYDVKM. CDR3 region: CASSLDFSGTLGGSYEQYF. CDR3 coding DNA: TGTGCCAGCAGTTTAGACTTTAGCGGGACCTTAGGGGGCTCCTACGAGCAGTACTTC. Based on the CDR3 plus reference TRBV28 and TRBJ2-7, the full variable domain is DVKVTQSSRYLVKRTGEKVFLECVQDMDHENMFWYRQDPGLGLRLIYFSYDVKMKEKGDIPEGYSVSREKKERFSLILESASTNQTSMYLCASSLDFSGTLGGSYEQYFGPGTRLTVT.

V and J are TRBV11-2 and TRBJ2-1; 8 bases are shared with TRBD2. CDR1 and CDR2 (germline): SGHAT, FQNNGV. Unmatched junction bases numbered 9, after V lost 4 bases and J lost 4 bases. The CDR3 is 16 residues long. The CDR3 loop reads CASSSRLGGDYNEQFF. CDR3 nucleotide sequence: TGTGCCAGCAGCTCCCGTCTCGGGGGGGATTACAATGAGCAGTTCTTC.

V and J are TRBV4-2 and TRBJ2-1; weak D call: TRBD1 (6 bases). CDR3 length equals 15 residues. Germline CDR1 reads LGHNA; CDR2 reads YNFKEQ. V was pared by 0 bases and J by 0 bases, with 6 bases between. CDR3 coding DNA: TGTGCCAGCAGCCAAGACAGGGGCTCCTACAATGAGCAGTTCTTC. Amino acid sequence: CASSQDRGSYNEQFF.

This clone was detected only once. CDR3 sequence (DNA): TGCGCCAGCAGCCAAGCCCACCCACAGGGGCTTTCCTACAATGAGCAGTTCTTC. It translates to CASSQAHPQGLSYNEQFF. V gene TRBV4-3 combines with J gene TRBJ2-1; TRBD1 agrees at 7 bases. V shed 1 base and J 1 base; nucleotides not matched to a gene: 10. The CDR3 is made up of 18 amino acids. Germline V lookup: CDR1 LGHNA, CDR2 YSLEER.

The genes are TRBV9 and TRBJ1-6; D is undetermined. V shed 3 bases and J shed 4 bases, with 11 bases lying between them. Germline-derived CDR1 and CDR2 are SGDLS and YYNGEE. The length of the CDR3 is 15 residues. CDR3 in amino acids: CASSGPSGYNSPLHF. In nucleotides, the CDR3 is TGTGCCAGCAGCGGGCCGTCGGGTTATAATTCACCCCTCCACTTT.

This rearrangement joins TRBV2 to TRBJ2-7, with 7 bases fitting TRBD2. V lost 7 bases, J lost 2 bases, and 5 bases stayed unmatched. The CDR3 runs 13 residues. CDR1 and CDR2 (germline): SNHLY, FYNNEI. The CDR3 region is CASKGAGAYEQYF. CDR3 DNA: TGTGCCAGCAAAGGGGCGGGGGCCTACGAGCAGTACTTC.

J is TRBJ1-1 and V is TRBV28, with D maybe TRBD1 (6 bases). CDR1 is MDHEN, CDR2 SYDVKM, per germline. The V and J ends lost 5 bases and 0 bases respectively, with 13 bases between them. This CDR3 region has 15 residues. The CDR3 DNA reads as TGTGCCAGCAGTATTCTCGACAGGTTGAACACTGAAGCTTTCTTT. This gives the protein CASSILDRLNTEAFF.

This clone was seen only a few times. The CDR3 reads CASSDLRASRIGGYTF. The CDR3 bases are TGTGCCAGCAGTGACCTCAGGGCCTCAAGAATCGGGGGCTACACCTTC. This chain joins TRBV25-1 and TRBJ1-2, with D possibly matching TRBD1 (5 bases). The CDR3 length is 16 residues. V was shortened by 3 bases and J by 8 bases, with 22 bases between the two germline ends. Germline-derived CDR1 and CDR2 are MGHDK and SYGVNS.

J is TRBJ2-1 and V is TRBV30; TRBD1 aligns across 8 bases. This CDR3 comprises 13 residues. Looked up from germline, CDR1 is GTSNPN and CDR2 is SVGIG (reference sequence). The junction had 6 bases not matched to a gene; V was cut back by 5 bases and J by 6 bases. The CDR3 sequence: CAWDRGRGNEQFF. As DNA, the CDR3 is TGTGCCTGGGACAGGGGACGGGGCAATGAGCAGTTCTTC.

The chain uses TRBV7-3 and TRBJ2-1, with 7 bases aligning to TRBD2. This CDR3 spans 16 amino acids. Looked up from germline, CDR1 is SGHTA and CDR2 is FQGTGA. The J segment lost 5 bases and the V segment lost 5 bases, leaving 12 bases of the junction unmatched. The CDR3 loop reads CASSAHGGVFDNEQFF. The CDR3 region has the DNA TGTGCCAGCAGCGCCCATGGGGGGGTATTCGACAATGAGCAGTTCTTC.

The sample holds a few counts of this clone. CDR3 coding DNA: TGTGCCAGCAGTTCCCCGGGACAGGGGGCGGGGAACACTGAAGCTTTCTTT. Amino acid sequence: CASSSPGQGAGNTEAFF. The chain couples TRBV28 to TRBJ1-1, with 12 positions matching TRBD1. After removal of 4 bases from V and 1 base from J, the junction contained 7 bases not matched to a gene. Per germline, CDR1 MDHEN and CDR2 SYDVKM. The CDR3 runs to 17 residues.

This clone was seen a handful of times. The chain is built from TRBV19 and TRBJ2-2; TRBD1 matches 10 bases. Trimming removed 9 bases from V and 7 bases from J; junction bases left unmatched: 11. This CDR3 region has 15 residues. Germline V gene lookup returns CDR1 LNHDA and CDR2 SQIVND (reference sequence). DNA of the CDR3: TGTGCCAGAACCCGGACAGGGGGAATGTGCGGGGAGCTGTTTTTT. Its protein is CARTRTGGMCGELFF.

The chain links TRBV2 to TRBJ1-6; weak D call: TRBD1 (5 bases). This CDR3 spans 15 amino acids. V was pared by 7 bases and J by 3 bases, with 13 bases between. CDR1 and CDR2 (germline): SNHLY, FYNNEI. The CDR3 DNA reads TGTGCCAGCAAGGTTGAAAGGGGCTATAATTCACCCCTCCACTTT. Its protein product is CASKVERGYNSPLHF. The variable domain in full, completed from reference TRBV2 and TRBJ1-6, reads EPEVTQTPSHQVTQMGQEVILRCVPISNHLYFYWYRQILGQKVEFLVSFYNNEISEKSEIFDDQFSVERPDGSNFTLKIRSTKLEDSAMYFCASKVERGYNSPLHFGNGTRLTVT.

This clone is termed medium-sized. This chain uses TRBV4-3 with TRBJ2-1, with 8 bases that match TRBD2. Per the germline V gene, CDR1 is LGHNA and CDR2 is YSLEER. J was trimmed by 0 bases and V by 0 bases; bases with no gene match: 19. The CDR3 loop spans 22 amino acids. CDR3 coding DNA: TGCGCCAGCAGCCAAGATTGGGATACTAGGGCGGGAGGATGGAGCTCCTACAATGAGCAGTTCTTC. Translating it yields CASSQDWDTRAGGWSSYNEQFF.

The DNA for the CDR3 is TGTGCCAGCAGCGCAGGGACAGGGAATGAAAAACTGTTTTTT. It specifies CASSAGTGNEKLFF. The V call is TRBV25-1, the J call TRBJ1-4; 9 nucleotides align to TRBD1. The J segment lost 5 bases and the V segment lost 6 bases, leaving 4 bases of the junction unmatched. CDR3 length: 14 amino acids. Germline CDR1 MGHDK, CDR2 SYGVNS.

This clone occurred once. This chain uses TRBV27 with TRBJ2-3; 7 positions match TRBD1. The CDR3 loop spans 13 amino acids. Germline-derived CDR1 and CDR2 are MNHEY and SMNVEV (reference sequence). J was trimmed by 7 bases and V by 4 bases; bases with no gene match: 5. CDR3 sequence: CASSSMTGHTQYF. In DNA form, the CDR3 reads TGTGCCAGCAGTTCCATGACAGGGCATACGCAGTATTTT.

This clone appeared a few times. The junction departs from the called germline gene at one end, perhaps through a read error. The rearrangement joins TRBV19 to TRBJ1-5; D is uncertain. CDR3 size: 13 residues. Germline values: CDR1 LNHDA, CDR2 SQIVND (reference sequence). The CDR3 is CASSVEGDQPQHF. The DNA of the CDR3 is TGTGCCAGTAGTGTAGAAGGAGATCAGCCCCAGCATTTT. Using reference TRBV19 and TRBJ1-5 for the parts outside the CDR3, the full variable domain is DGGITQSPKYLFRKEGQNVTLSCEQNLNHDAMYWYRQDPGQGLRLIYYSQIVNDFQKGDIAEGYSVSREKKESFPLTVTSAQKNPTAFYLCASSVEGDQPQHFGDGTRLSIL.

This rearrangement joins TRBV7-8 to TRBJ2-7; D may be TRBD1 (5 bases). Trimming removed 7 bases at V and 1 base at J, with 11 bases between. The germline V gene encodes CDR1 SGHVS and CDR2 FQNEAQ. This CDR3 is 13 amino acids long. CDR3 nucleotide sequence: TGTGCCAGCAACCCAGGGAATTCCTACGAGCAGTACTTC. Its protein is CASNPGNSYEQYF.

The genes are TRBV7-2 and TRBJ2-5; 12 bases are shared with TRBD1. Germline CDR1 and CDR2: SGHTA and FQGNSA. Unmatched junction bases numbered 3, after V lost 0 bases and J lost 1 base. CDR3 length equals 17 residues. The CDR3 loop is CASSLAGQGAAQETQYF. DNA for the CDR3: TGTGCCAGCAGCTTAGCGGGACAGGGGGCAGCCCAAGAGACCCAGTACTTC.

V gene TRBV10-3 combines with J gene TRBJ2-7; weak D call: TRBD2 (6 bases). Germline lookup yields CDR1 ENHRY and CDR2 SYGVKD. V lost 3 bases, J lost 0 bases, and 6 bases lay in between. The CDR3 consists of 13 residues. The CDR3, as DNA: TGTGCCATCAGTGACGGGAGCTCCTACGAGCAGTACTTC. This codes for CAISDGSSYEQYF.